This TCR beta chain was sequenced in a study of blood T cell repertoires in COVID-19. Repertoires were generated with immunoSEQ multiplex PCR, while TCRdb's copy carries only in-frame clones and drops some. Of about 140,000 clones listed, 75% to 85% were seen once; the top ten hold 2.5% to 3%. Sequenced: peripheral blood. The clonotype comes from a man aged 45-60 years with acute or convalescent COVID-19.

CDR3: CASSSTGVAKNIQYF. The CDR3 DNA reads as TGTGCCAGCAGCTCGACAGGGGTAGCCAAAAACATTCAGTACTTC. This chain joins TRBV5-8 and TRBJ2-4, with 8 bases lining up with TRBD1. Germline CDR1 and CDR2: SGHTS and YDEGEE. V shed 3 bases and J 0 bases; nucleotides not matched to a gene: 2. The CDR3 has 15 residues.